This T cell receptor beta chain appears in the sequencing data of a study of shared clonotypes between healthy human individuals. Repertoires were generated with immunoSEQ multiplex PCR, while TCRdb's copy carries only in-frame clones and drops some. The sample gives 2 million to 2.5 million clones, approximately 95% of which show up once; less than 0.15% is in the top ten. Study-level results: The donor pool, a small one, limited the genetic and exposure-history diversity represented.

Germline V gene lookup returns CDR1 MNHNS and CDR2 SASEGT. Trimming stripped 7 bases from V and 5 bases from J, with 12 bases between. The CDR3 sequence is 13 residues long. As to this clone: As yet, its antigen is unknown.

The specimen was naive CD4+ T cells sorted from blood. Subset meaning: CD45RA+ positively selected. This chain connects TRBV6-1 to TRBJ1-3; D possibly corresponds to TRBD1 (5 bases). This receptor was identified in a man in his late teens or twenties in good health. The CDR3 DNA reads TGTGCCAGCATCCCAGGGATAAGAAACACCATATATTTT. Residues: CASIPGIRNTIYF.